This T cell receptor beta chain was recorded in a study of blood T cell repertoires in COVID-19. Study-level background: Researchers got acute and convalescent COVID-19 samples from the United States, Italy and Spain. Nucleic acid was either cDNA or gDNA, and it came from T cells, B-cell-depleted T cells, or PBMCs.

As processed by the authors: Amplification with reference gene primers provided the estimates of nucleated cell counts. Measured with immunoSEQ multiplex PCR; TCRdb has only the in-frame clones, and not every one. Clonal size and the V and J genes are those of that table, whereas D and trimming came from the DNA. The sample contains 99,000 or so clones, roughly 90% of which appear only once. Sequencing was done on a sample of peripheral blood. The clonotype was recovered from a human donor in a cohort sampled during active COVID-19.

CDR3 DNA sequence: TGTGCCAGCAGCTTAGGAGGAGGCAATGGCTACACCTTC. It encodes CASSLGGGNGYTF. The V call is TRBV7-9, the J call TRBJ1-2; D unclear. CDR1 is SEHNR, CDR2 FQNEAQ, per germline (reference sequence). The V end was cut by 1 base, the J end by 6 bases, with 9 bases between. The CDR3 runs to 13 residues. The full variable domain, in which reference TRBV7-9 and TRBJ1-2 provide the parts outside the CDR3, is DTGVSQNPRHKITKRGQNVTFRCDPISEHNRLYWYRQTLGQGPEFLTYFQNEAQLEKSRLLSDRFSAERPKGSFSTLEIQRTEQGDSAMYLCASSLGGGNGYTFGSGTRLTVV.